One sample yielded the 28 T cell receptor beta chains listed below, sequenced in a study of cytotoxic CD8 clonotypes in ibrutinib-treated CLL. Using immunoSEQ multiplex PCR, the repertoire was profiled, and TCRdb retains in-frame clones only, with some absent. The table lists about 39,000 clones, approximately 67% of them singletons. Sequences were derived from PBMCs, sampled at disease progression, from a patient treated with ibrutinib. These receptors originate from a human donor with chronic lymphocytic leukemia.

V usage is TRBV30 and J usage is TRBJ1-5; no reliable D call. V was shortened by 3 bases and J by 4 bases, with 13 bases between the two germline ends. The CDR3 length is 14 residues. Germline values: CDR1 GTSNPN, CDR2 SVGIG (reference sequence). CDR3: CAWSPQSRNQPQHF. CDR3 nucleotides: TGTGCCTGGAGCCCTCAGAGTAGGAATCAGCCCCAGCATTTT.

The chain is built from TRBV28 and TRBJ2-1; TRBD2 agrees at 7 bases. In germline, CDR1 is MDHEN, CDR2 SYDVKM. V trimming: 6 bases; J trimming: 0 bases; junction bases outside the gene matches: 20. There are 20 residues in the CDR3. CDR3 sequence (DNA): TGTGCCAGCAGGACGATGACCTCGACTAGCTCACAAAGCTCCTACAATGAGCAGTTCTTC. Protein: CASRTMTSTSSQSSYNEQFF.

The chain recombines TRBV7-8 with TRBJ2-7, with 11 nucleotides matching TRBD2. The CDR3 contains 15 residues. V lost 4 bases, J lost 5 bases, and 7 bases stayed unmatched. Germline-derived CDR1 and CDR2 are SGHVS and FQNEAQ. In DNA form, the CDR3 reads TGTGCCAGCAGCTCACTAGCGGGAGCGAGCAACGAGCAGTACTTC. This sequence encodes CASSSLAGASNEQYF.

The V and J genes are TRBV11-3 and TRBJ1-1; a weak D match, TRBD1 (6 bases). CDR3 length: 14 amino acids. V was cut by 5 bases and J by 2 bases, with 12 bases left in between. Germline lookup yields CDR1 SGHNT and CDR2 YENEEA. Here the CDR3 reads CASSPGQPNTEAFF. The CDR3 bases are TGTGCCAGCAGCCCCGGACAGCCCAACACTGAAGCTTTCTTT.

This clone was seen only a few times. The chain employs TRBV7-9 and TRBJ1-6; a weak D match, TRBD1 (6 bases). V shed 5 bases and J shed 5 bases, with 10 bases lying between them. This CDR3 is built from 14 residues. In germline, CDR1 is SEHNR, CDR2 FQNEAQ (reference sequence). The CDR3 bases are TGTGCCAGCAGCAAGGGACAAAATAATTCACCCCTCCACTTT. Protein product: CASSKGQNNSPLHF.

The chain employs TRBV4-1 and TRBJ2-2; TRBD2 aligns across 7 bases. The CDR3 covers 18 residues. Germline assignment: CDR1 MGHRA and CDR2 YSYEKL. V dropped 0 bases and J dropped 4; count of bases not matched to a gene: 11. The CDR3 loop reads CASSQEGLPTSPTGELFF. In nucleotides, the CDR3 is TGCGCCAGCAGCCAAGAGGGACTACCCACATCGCCCACCGGGGAGCTGTTTTTT.

This chain connects TRBV19 to TRBJ2-7; 9 bases match TRBD1. V dropped 8 bases and J dropped 2; count of bases not matched to a gene: 10. The CDR3 contains 15 residues. Germline V gene sequence: CDR1 LNHDA, CDR2 SQIVND (reference sequence). The CDR3 here is CASSGGQGLAYEQYF. DNA of the CDR3: TGTGCCAGTTCTGGAGGACAGGGGTTAGCCTACGAGCAGTACTTC.

V usage is TRBV27 and J usage is TRBJ2-7; TRBD1 matches 9 bases. With V trimmed by 5 bases and J by 0 bases, 5 bases remained unmatched. CDR1 and CDR2 (germline): MNHEY, SMNVEV (reference sequence). The CDR3 is 15 residues long. Here the CDR3 reads CASSLRQGVSYEQYF. The CDR3 DNA reads as TGTGCCAGCAGTCTCAGACAGGGGGTCTCCTACGAGCAGTACTTC.

The rearrangement joins TRBV7-6 to TRBJ2-3; 9 positions agree with TRBD2. After removal of 5 bases from V and 4 bases from J, the junction contained 10 bases not matched to a gene. The CDR3 has 16 amino acids. Germline values: CDR1 SGHVS, CDR2 FNYEAQ. CDR3 sequence (DNA): TGTGCCAGCAGCCCCATAGCGGGAGCGGGCTCAGATACGCAGTATTTT. Its translation: CASSPIAGAGSDTQYF.

The chain joins TRBV9 to TRBJ2-1; TRBD2 agrees at 7 bases. Germline values: CDR1 SGDLS, CDR2 YYNGEE. The CDR3 runs to 15 residues. The J segment lost 8 bases and the V segment lost 3 bases, leaving 11 bases of the junction unmatched. DNA of the CDR3: TGTGCCAGCAGCGAAAGCGGGATAATGGGTTATGAGCAGTTCTTC. Its translation: CASSESGIMGYEQFF.

The chain combines TRBV2 with TRBJ1-2; no reliable D call. This CDR3 is 13 amino acids long. V was cut by 4 bases and J by 1 base, with 7 bases left in between. Germline CDR1 SNHLY, CDR2 FYNNEI. The CDR3 spells CASSVQSNYGYTF. In DNA form, the CDR3 reads TGTGCCAGCAGTGTTCAGAGTAACTATGGCTACACCTTC.

The chain uses TRBV30 and TRBJ1-2, with D possibly matching TRBD1 (6 bases). Trimming took 2 bases from V and 8 from J, leaving 15 bases between them. Germline-derived CDR1 and CDR2 are GTSNPN and SVGIG (reference sequence). CDR3 length equals 13 residues. CDR3 region: CAWSLRGAGGYTF. CDR3 coding DNA: TGTGCCTGGAGTTTAAGGGGGGCTGGAGGCTACACCTTC.

The gene calls are TRBV4-1 and TRBJ2-1; either TRBD1 or TRBD2 may fit D (5 bases each). Trimming stripped 0 bases from V and 5 bases from J, with 11 bases between. Germline V gene sequence: CDR1 MGHRA, CDR2 YSYEKL. The CDR3 is 15 amino acids. CDR3 protein: CASSQDPRDHNEQFF. DNA of the CDR3: TGCGCCAGCAGCCAAGATCCCCGGGACCACAATGAGCAGTTCTTC.

The gene calls are TRBV29-1 and TRBJ2-6; tentatively, D is TRBD2 (5 bases). Germline CDR1 SQVTM, CDR2 ANQGSEA. The CDR3 length is 14 residues. The V end was cut by 4 bases, the J end by 1 base, with 8 bases between. The chain's CDR3 is CSVGGQSGANVLTF. The DNA for the CDR3 is TGCAGCGTTGGAGGGCAATCTGGGGCCAACGTCCTGACTTTC.

The chain joins TRBV18 to TRBJ2-7, with 9 bases matching TRBD2. V gave up 3 bases and J gave up 7 bases; unmatched junction bases: 10. CDR1 and CDR2 from the germline V gene are KGHSH and LQKENI. This CDR3 comprises 15 residues. The CDR3 here is CASSPGTSIKGEQYF. The CDR3 region has the DNA TGTGCCAGCTCACCCGGGACTAGCATAAAGGGGGAGCAGTACTTC.

The chain employs TRBV5-1 and TRBJ2-2; D may correspond to TRBD1 or TRBD2 (6 bases each). The CDR3 is 15 amino acids. CDR1 is SGHRS and CDR2 is YFSETQ in the germline V gene. V was cut by 4 bases and J by 6 bases, with 16 bases left in between. CDR3 in amino acids: CASSLGTGASGELFF. CDR3 bases: TGCGCCAGCAGCCTGGGAACGGGGGCCTCCGGGGAGCTGTTTTTT. Full variable domain (outside the CDR3, taken from reference TRBV5-1 and TRBJ2-2): KAGVTQTPRYLIKTRGQQVTLSCSPISGHRSVSWYQQTPGQGLQFLFEYFSETQRNKGNFPGRFSGRQFSNSRSEMNVSTLELGDSALYLCASSLGTGASGELFFGEGSRLTVL.

This clone was recorded a few times. V and J are TRBV9 and TRBJ1-3; 9 bases fit TRBD1. After removal of 3 bases from V and 6 bases from J, the junction contained 7 bases not matched to a gene. This CDR3 has 15 amino acids. Germline V lookup: CDR1 SGDLS, CDR2 YYNGEE. The CDR3 sequence: CASSDSRTGVNTIYF. CDR3 bases: TGTGCCAGCAGCGACAGCCGGACAGGGGTAAACACCATATATTTT. Combining the CDR3 with reference TRBV9 and TRBJ1-3 gives the whole variable domain DSGVTQTPKHLITATGQRVTLRCSPRSGDLSVYWYQQSLDQGLQFLIQYYNGEERAKGNILERFSAQQFPDLHSELNLSSLELGDSALYFCASSDSRTGVNTIYFGEGSWLTVV.

V is TRBV18 and J is TRBJ2-7, with D unclear. Trimming removed 5 bases at V and 0 bases at J, with 11 bases between. The CDR3 covers 14 residues. Per germline, CDR1 KGHSH and CDR2 LQKENI. CDR3 DNA: TGTGCCAGCTCATTACGTGACGGCTCCTACGAGCAGTACTTC. Protein product: CASSLRDGSYEQYF.

The chain has TRBV28 and TRBJ2-5; TRBD1 agrees at 8 bases. Germline values: CDR1 MDHEN, CDR2 SYDVKM. V trimming: 0 bases; J trimming: 2 bases; junction bases outside the gene matches: 5. There are 16 residues in the CDR3. The CDR3 protein is CASSLWTGEGQETQYF. In DNA form, the CDR3 reads TGTGCCAGCAGTTTATGGACAGGGGAAGGGCAAGAGACCCAGTACTTC.

This clone has more than one count but fewer than ten. The V call is TRBV2, the J call TRBJ2-1; D may be TRBD2 (5 bases). Looked up from germline, CDR1 is SNHLY and CDR2 is FYNNEI. The V end was cut by 1 base, the J end by 7 bases, with 11 bases between. The CDR3 is made up of 14 amino acids. CDR3 nucleotide sequence: TGTGCCAGCAGTGAAGGATGGACTCCTAATGAGCAGTTCTTC. It yields the protein CASSEGWTPNEQFF.

This rearrangement joins TRBV5-8 to TRBJ2-3; 12 positions match TRBD1. The CDR3 has 15 amino acids. V lost 2 bases and J lost 6; bases outside the gene matches: 4. The germline CDR1 and CDR2 sequences are SGHTS and YDEGEE. This chain's CDR3 is CASSLGTGGVDTQYF. Written as DNA, the CDR3 is TGTGCCAGCAGCTTAGGGACAGGGGGCGTGGATACGCAGTATTTT.

This rearrangement joins TRBV28 to TRBJ2-1, with D uncertain. Trimming pared 5 bases from V and 7 bases from J, leaving 15 bases between. There are 14 residues in the CDR3. Germline lookup yields CDR1 MDHEN and CDR2 SYDVKM. The CDR3 nucleotides read TGTGCCAGCAGTCTCCCGCTTGGGCTTAATGAGCAGTTCTTC. Translated: CASSLPLGLNEQFF.

This sequence joins TRBV6-5 and TRBJ1-1, with unresolved D. Between the trimmed V and J ends, which lost 4 bases and 4 bases, there was a span of 13 bases. The CDR3 is 14 amino acids. CDR1 and CDR2 from the germline V gene are MNHEY and SVGAGI. Here the CDR3 DNA reads TGTGCCAGCAGTTTACGGGTTTTCGGCACTGAAGCTTTCTTT. Translating it yields CASSLRVFGTEAFF.

The CDR3 region is CASSVESGTYGYTF. The CDR3 DNA reads as TGTGCCAGCAGTGTAGAGTCCGGGACCTATGGCTACACCTTC. The chain combines TRBV6-1 with TRBJ1-2; tentatively, D is TRBD1 (5 bases). This CDR3 is built from 14 residues. CDR1 and CDR2 (germline): MNHNS, SASEGT. Trimming shortened V by 4 bases and J by 4 bases, and 13 bases separated the two germline ends.

The CDR3 here is CASSIGQPSGNTIYF. The DNA for the CDR3 is TGTGCCAGCAGTATAGGACAGCCCTCTGGAAACACCATATATTTT. The genes are TRBV2 and TRBJ1-3; possibly TRBD1 for D (6 bases). The length of the CDR3 is 15 residues. V lost 5 bases, J lost 0 bases, and 11 bases lay in between. In germline, CDR1 is SNHLY, CDR2 FYNNEI.

The chain joins TRBV9 to TRBJ1-2; 9 nucleotides line up with TRBD1. Per the germline V gene, CDR1 is SGDLS and CDR2 is YYNGEE. The CDR3 runs to 16 residues. Trimming took 4 bases from V and 8 from J; bases not matched to a gene: 15. CDR3 sequence reads: CASSSLGTGPISGYTF. DNA of the CDR3: TGTGCCAGCAGCTCCCTCGGGACAGGGCCGATATCAGGCTACACCTTC. Based on the CDR3 plus reference TRBV9 and TRBJ1-2, the full variable domain is DSGVTQTPKHLITATGQRVTLRCSPRSGDLSVYWYQQSLDQGLQFLIQYYNGEERAKGNILERFSAQQFPDLHSELNLSSLELGDSALYFCASSSLGTGPISGYTFGSGTRLTVV.

The chain links TRBV25-1 to TRBJ2-3; D uncertain. The CDR3 contains 13 residues. V was trimmed by 2 bases and J by 1 base, leaving 4 bases between them. CDR1 MGHDK and CDR2 SYGVNS come from the germline V gene. The CDR3 spells CASSEPGTDTQYF. The DNA for the CDR3 is TGTGCCAGCAGTGAACCCGGCACAGATACGCAGTATTTT.

This clone was recorded a few times. The chain links TRBV7-2 to TRBJ2-7; TRBD2 is a possible D gene (6 bases). The CDR3 is made up of 14 amino acids. CDR1 and CDR2 (germline): SGHTA, FQGNSA. Trimming cost V 5 bases and J 4 bases, with 15 bases left between them. This CDR3 is CASSVSAGPYEQYF. CDR3 coding DNA: TGTGCCAGCAGCGTGTCCGCGGGGCCTTACGAGCAGTACTTC.